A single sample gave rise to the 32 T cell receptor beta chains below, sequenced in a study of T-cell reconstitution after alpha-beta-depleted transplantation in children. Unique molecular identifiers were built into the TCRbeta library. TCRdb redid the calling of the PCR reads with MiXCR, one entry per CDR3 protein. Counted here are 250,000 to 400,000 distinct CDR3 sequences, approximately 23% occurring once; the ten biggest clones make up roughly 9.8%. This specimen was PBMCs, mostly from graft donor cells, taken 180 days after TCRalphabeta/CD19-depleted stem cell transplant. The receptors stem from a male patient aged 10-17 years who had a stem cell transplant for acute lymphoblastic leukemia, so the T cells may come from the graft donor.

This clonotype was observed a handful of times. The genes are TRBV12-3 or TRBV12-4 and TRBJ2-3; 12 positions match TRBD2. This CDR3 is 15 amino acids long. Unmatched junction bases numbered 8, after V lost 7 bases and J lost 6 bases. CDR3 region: CASTLWGTSGDTQYF. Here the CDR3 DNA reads TGTGCCAGCACCCTCTGGGGGACTAGCGGGGATACGCAGTATTTT.

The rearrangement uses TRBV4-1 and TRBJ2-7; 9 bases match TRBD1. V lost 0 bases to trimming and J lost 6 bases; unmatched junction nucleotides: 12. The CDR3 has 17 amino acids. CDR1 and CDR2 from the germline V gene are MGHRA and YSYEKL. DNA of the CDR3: TGCGCCAGCAGCCAAGAAAGGAGGGGACAGGGAAAGCGCGAGCAGTACTTC. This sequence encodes CASSQERRGQGKREQYF.

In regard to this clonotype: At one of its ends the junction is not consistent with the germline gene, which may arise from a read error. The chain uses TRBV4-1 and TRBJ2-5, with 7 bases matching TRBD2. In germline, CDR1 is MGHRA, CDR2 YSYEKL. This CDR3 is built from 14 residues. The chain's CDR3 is CASSQMTSRETQSF. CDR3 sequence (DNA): TGCGCCAGCAGCCAAATGACTAGCCGGGAGACCCAGTCCTTC.

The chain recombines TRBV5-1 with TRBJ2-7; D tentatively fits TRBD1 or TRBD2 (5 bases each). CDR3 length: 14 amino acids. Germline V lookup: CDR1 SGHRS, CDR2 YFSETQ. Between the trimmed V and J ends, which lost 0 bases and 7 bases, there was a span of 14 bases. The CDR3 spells CASSLVQPEGEQYF. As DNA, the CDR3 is TGCGCCAGCAGCTTGGTACAGCCCGAGGGGGAGCAGTACTTC.

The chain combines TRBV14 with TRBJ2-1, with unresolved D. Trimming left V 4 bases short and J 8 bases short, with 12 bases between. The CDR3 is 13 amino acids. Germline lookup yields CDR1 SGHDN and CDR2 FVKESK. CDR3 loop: CASSLRPWDEQFF. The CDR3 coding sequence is TGTGCCAGCAGCCTAAGACCTTGGGATGAGCAGTTCTTC.

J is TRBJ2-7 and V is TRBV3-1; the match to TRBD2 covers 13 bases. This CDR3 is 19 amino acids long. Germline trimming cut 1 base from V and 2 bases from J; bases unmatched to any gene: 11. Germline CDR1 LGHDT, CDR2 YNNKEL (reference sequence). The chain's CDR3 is CASSQGVGTSGNFAYEQYF. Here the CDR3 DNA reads TGTGCCAGCAGCCAAGGCGTAGGGACTAGCGGGAACTTCGCCTACGAGCAGTACTTC.

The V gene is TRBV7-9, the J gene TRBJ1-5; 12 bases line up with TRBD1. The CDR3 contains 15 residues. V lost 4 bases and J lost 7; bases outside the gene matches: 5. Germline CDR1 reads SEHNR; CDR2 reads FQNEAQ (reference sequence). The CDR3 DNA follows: TGTGCCAGCAGCTGGGGACAGGGGGCTTGGCAGCCCCAGCATTTT. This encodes CASSWGQGAWQPQHF. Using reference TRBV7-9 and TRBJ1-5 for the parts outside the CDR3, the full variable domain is DTGVSQNPRHKITKRGQNVTFRCDPISEHNRLYWYRQTLGQGPEFLTYFQNEAQLEKSRLLSDRFSAERPKGSFSTLEIQRTEQGDSAMYLCASSWGQGAWQPQHFGDGTRLSIL.

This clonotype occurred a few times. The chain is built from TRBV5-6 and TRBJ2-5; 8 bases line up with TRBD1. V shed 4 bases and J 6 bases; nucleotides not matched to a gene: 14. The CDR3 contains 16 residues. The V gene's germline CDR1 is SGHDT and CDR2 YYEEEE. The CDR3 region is CASSPADRALKKTQYF. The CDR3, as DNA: TGTGCCAGCAGCCCGGCGGACAGGGCACTGAAAAAGACCCAGTACTTC.

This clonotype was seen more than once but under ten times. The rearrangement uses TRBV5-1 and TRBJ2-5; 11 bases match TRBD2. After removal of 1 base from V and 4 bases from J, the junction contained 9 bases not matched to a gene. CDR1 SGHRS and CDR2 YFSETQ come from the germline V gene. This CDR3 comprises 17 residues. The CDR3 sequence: CASSLITSGGPRETQYF. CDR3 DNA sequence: TGCGCCAGCAGCTTGATCACTAGCGGGGGCCCAAGAGAGACCCAGTACTTC.

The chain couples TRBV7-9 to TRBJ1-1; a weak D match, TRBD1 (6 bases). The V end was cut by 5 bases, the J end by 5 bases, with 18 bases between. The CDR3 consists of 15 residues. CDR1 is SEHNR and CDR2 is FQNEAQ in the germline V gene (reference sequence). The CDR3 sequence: CASSRGWTVGTEAFF. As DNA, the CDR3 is TGTGCCAGCAGCCGCGGGTGGACAGTTGGGACTGAAGCTTTCTTT.

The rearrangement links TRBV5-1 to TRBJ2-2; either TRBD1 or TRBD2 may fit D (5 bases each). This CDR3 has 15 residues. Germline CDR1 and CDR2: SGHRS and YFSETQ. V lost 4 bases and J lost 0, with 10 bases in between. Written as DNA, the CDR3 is TGCGCCAGCAGCCGGGGACGGGCGAACACCGGGGAGCTGTTTTTT. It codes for CASSRGRANTGELFF.

The CDR3 loop reads CASSPGLAGVREQFF. The CDR3 DNA follows: TGTGCCAGCAGTCCGGGACTAGCGGGAGTAAGGGAGCAGTTCTTC. This sequence joins TRBV7-2 and TRBJ2-1; TRBD2 matches at 14 bases. Looked up from germline, CDR1 is SGHTA and CDR2 is FQGNSA. Trimming cost V 6 bases and J 10 bases; bases outside gene matches: 8. The CDR3 sequence is 15 residues long.

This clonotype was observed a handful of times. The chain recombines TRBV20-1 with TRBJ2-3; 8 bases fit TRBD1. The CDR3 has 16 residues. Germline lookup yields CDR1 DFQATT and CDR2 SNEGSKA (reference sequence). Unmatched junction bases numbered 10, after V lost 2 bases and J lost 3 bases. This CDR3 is CSARPPGGRLTDTQYF. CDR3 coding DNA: TGCAGTGCTAGACCCCCAGGGGGCAGATTGACAGATACGCAGTATTTT.

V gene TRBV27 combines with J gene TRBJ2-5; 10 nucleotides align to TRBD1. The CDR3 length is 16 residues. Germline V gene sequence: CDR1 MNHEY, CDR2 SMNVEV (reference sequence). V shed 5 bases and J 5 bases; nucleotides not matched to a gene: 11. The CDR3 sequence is CASSPRQGAGRETQYF. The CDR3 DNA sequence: TGTGCCAGCAGTCCTAGACAGGGGGCAGGTCGCGAGACCCAGTACTTC.

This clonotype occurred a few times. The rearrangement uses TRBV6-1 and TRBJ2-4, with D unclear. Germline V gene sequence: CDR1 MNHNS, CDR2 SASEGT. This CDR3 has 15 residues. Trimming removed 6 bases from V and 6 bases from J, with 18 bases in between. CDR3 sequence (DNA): TGTGCCAGCAGCCCCCATGGACCCAACGGAAACATTCAGTACTTC. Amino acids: CASSPHGPNGNIQYF.

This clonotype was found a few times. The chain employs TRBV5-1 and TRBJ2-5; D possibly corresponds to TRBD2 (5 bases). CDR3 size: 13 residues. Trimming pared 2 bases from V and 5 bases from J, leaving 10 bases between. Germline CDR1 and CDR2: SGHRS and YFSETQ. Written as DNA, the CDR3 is TGCGCCAGCAGCTTAGGGAGCTGGGAGACCCAGTACTTC. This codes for CASSLGSWETQYF.

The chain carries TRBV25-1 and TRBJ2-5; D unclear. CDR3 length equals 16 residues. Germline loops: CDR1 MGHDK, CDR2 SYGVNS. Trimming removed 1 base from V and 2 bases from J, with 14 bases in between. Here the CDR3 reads CASSEWPPLRQETQYF. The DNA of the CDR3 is TGTGCCAGCAGTGAATGGCCCCCCCTCCGACAAGAGACCCAGTACTTC.

The CDR3 region has the DNA TGCGCCAGCAGCTTGGAGGGCCATGGGGAGACCCAGTACTTC. The encoded protein is CASSLEGHGETQYF. The rearrangement joins TRBV5-1 to TRBJ2-5; D uncertain. The CDR3 runs 14 residues. The V end lost 0 bases, the J end lost 5 bases, and 11 bases lay between the germline ends. CDR1 and CDR2 from the germline V gene are SGHRS and YFSETQ.

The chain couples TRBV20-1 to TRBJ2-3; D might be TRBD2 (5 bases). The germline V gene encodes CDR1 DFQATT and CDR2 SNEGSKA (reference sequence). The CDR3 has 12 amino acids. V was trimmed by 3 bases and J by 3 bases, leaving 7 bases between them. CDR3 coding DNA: TGCAGTGCTAGCGGGATAACAGATACGCAGTATTTT. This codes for CSASGITDTQYF.

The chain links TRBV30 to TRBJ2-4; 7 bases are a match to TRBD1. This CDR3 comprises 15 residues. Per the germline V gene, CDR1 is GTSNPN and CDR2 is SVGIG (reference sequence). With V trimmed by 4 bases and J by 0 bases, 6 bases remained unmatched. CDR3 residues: CAWTYRGLAKNIQYF. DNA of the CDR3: TGTGCCTGGACCTACAGGGGTCTAGCCAAAAACATTCAGTACTTC.

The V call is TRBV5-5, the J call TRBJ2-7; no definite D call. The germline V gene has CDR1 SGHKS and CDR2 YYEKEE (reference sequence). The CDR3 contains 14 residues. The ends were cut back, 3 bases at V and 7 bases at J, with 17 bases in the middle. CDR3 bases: TGTGCCAGCAGCTCCCTACACCGGTTGAGGGAGCAGTACTTC. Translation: CASSSLHRLREQYF. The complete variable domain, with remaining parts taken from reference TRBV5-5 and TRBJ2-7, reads DAGVTQSPTHLIKTRGQQVTLRCSPISGHKSVSWYQQVLGQGPQFIFQYYEKEERGRGNFPDRFSARQFPNYSSELNVNALLLGDSALYLCASSSLHRLREQYFGPGTRLTVT.

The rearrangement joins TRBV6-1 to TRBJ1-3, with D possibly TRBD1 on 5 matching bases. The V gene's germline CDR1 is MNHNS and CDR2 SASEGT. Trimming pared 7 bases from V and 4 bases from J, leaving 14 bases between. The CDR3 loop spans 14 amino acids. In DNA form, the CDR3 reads TGTGCCAGCACCCTAACGACAGAGGGAAACACCATATATTTT. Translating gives CASTLTTEGNTIYF.

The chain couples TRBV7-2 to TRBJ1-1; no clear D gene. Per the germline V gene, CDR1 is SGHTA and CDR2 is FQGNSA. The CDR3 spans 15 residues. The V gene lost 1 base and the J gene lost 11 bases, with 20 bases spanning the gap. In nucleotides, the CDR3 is TGTGCCAGCAGCTTAGGCGTAGGCTGGAATGTGAGGGCTTTCTTT. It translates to CASSLGVGWNVRAFF.

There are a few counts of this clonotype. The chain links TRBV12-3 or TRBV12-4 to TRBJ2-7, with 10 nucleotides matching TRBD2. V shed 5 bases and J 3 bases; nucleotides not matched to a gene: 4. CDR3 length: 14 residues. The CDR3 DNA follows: TGTGCCAGCAGTCGGGTAGCGGGAGGCTACGAGCAGTACTTC. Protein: CASSRVAGGYEQYF.

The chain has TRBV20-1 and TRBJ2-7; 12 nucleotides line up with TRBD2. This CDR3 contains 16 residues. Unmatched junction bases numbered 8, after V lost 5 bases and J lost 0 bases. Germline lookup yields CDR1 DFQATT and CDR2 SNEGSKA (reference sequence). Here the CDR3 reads CSAYLAGGRSSYEQYF. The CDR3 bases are TGCAGTGCTTACCTAGCGGGAGGGCGGAGCTCCTACGAGCAGTACTTC.

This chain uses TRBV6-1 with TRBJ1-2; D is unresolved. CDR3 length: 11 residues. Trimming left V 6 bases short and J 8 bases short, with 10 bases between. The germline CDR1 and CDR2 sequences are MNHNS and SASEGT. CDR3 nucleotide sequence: TGTGCCAGCAGCGTCCAAATGGGCTACACCTTC. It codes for CASSVQMGYTF.

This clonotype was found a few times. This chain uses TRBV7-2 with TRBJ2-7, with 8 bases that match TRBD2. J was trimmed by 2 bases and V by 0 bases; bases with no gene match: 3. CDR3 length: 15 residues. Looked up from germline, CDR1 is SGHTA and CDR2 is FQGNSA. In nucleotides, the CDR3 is TGTGCCAGCAGCTTAGCGGGGACTAGTCCCTACGAGCAGTACTTC. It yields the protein CASSLAGTSPYEQYF.

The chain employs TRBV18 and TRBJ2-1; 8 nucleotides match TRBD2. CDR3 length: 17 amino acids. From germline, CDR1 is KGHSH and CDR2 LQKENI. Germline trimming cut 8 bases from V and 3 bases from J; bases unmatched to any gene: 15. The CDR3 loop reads CASNIRLSSGFYNEQFF. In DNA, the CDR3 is TGTGCCAGCAATATACGCCTCTCTAGCGGGTTCTACAATGAGCAGTTCTTC.

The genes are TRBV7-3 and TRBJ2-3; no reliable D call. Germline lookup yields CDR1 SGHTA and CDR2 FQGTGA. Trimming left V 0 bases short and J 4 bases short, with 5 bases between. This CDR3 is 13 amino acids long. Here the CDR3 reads CASSLTLADTQYF. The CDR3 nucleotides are TGTGCCAGCAGCTTAACGTTGGCAGATACGCAGTATTTT.

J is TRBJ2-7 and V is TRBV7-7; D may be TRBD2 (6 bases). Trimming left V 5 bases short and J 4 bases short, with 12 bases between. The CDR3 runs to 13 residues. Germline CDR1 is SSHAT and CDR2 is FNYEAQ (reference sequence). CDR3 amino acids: CASSPLSGYEQYF. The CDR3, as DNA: TGTGCCAGCAGCCCCCTTAGCGGTTACGAGCAGTACTTC.

The CDR3 DNA follows: TGTGCCACCAGTGGCTTAAAGGGGCGCAATGAGCAGTTCTTC. It is translated as CATSGLKGRNEQFF. The V and J genes are TRBV24-1 and TRBJ2-1; a weak D match, TRBD1 (5 bases). This CDR3 region has 14 residues. Germline values: CDR1 KGHDR, CDR2 SFDVKD. V gave up 5 bases and J gave up 6 bases, with 13 bases separating them.

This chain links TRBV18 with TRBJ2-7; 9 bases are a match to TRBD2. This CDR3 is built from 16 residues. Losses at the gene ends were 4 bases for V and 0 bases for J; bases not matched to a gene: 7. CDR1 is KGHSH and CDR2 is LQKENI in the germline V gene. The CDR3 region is CASSLGSGGTSYEQYF. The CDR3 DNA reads TGTGCCAGCTCACTTGGCAGCGGGGGGACCTCCTACGAGCAGTACTTC.